Presented here are 2 T cell receptor beta chains from one specimen sequenced in a study of human T cells and chemical hapten exposure. Time point here: patch test 2, 6 weeks after DPC sensitization. The treatment is: therapeutic diphenylcyclopropenone sensitization with weekly scalp DPC. TCRdb re-called the RACE reads through MiXCR, storing one row per CDR3 protein. This sample has 70,000 to 95,000 distinct CDR3 sequences; about 6.6% occur once, and the top ten carry 1.3%. The source material was whole blood, sampled in connection with sensitization to the hapten diphenylcyclopropenone (DPC). The receptors derive from a woman in her twenties or thirties with alopecia areata. Some clones in this sample may be carry-over from other donors' samples.

This chain uses TRBV11-2 with TRBJ2-4; TRBD2 is a possible D gene (6 bases). The CDR3 totals 15 residues. The ends were cut back, 5 bases at V and 9 bases at J, with 20 bases in the middle. The germline gives CDR1 SGHAT, CDR2 FQNNGV. DNA for the CDR3: TGTGCCAGCAGCAGTACGGTAGCGGCTGAGGTCATTCAGTACTTC. It is translated as CASSSTVAAEVIQYF. The whole variable domain, filled in from reference TRBV11-2 and TRBJ2-4, reads EAGVAQSPRYKIIEKRQSVAFWCNPISGHATLYWYQQILGQGPKLLIQFQNNGVVDDSQLPKDRFSAERLKGVDSTLKIQPAKLEDSAVYLCASSSTVAAEVIQYFGAGTRLSVL.

This clonotype has only a few counts. The chain recombines TRBV3-1 with TRBJ1-1; no clear D. The CDR3 runs 14 residues. The germline V and J ends were trimmed by 1 base and 0 bases, with 6 bases remaining between them. Germline CDR1 and CDR2: LGHDT and YNNKEL (reference sequence). The CDR3 DNA reads as TGTGCCAGCAGCCAAGTCCAGGTGAACACTGAAGCTTTCTTT. Translated: CASSQVQVNTEAFF.